What follows is one T cell receptor (beta chain) and its context. This sample stems from a study of T cells after posttransplantation cyclophosphamide. Methotrexate plus calcineurin inhibitor accompanied controls' myeloablative marrow transplants; sampling was 1 year later. Assay: immunoSEQ multiplex PCR; the TCRdb copy retains only in-frame clones and omits some. Here the sample spans around 4,800 clones, over 75% being singletons. The sequence was obtained from a male patient aged 40 to 50 who received an allogeneic stem cell transplant from an unrelated donor, was CMV-positive, and had chronic GVHD only. Some T cells could come from the graft donor. The sequencing used PBMCs, collected after an allogeneic stem cell transplant with a calcineurin inhibitor and methotrexate.

The CDR3 here is CAITRDSQETQYF. In DNA, the CDR3 is TGTGCCATCACCCGGGACTCCCAAGAGACCCAGTACTTC. The chain employs TRBV10-3 and TRBJ2-5; perhaps TRBD2 as D (6 bases). The germline V and J ends were trimmed by 7 bases and 1 base, with 10 bases remaining between them. The CDR3 sequence is 13 residues long. Germline V gene sequence: CDR1 ENHRY, CDR2 SYGVKD.